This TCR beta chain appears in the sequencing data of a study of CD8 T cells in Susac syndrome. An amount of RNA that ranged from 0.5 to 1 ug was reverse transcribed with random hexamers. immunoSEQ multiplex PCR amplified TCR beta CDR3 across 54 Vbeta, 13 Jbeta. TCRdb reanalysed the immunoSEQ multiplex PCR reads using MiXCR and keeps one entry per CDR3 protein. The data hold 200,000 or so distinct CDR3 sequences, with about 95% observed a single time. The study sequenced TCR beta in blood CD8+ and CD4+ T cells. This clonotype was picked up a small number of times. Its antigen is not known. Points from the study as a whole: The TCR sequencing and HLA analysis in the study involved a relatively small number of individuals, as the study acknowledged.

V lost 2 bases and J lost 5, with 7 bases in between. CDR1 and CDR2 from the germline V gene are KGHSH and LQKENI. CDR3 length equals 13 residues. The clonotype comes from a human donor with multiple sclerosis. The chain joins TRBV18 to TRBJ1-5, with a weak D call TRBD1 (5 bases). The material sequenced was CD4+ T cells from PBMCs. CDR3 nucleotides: TGTGCCAGCTCACCAGGAGGGGATCAGCCCCAGCATTTT. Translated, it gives CASSPGGDQPQHF.